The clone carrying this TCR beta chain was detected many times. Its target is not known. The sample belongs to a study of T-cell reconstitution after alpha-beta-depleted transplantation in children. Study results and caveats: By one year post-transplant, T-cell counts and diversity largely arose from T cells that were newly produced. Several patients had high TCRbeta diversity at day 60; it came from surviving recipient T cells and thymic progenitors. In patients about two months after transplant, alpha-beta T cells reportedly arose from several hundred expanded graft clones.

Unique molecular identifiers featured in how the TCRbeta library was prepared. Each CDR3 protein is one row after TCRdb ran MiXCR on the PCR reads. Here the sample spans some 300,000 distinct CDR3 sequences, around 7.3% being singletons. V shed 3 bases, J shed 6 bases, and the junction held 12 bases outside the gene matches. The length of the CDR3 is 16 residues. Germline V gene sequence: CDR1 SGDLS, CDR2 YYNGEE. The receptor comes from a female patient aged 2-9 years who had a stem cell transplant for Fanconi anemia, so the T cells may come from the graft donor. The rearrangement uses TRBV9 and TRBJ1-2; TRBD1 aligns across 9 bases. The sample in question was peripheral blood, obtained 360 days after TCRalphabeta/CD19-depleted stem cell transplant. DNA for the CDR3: TGTGCCAGCAGCGCGTTCACAGGGGGCGGTATTGATGGCTACACCTTC. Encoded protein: CASSAFTGGGIDGYTF.